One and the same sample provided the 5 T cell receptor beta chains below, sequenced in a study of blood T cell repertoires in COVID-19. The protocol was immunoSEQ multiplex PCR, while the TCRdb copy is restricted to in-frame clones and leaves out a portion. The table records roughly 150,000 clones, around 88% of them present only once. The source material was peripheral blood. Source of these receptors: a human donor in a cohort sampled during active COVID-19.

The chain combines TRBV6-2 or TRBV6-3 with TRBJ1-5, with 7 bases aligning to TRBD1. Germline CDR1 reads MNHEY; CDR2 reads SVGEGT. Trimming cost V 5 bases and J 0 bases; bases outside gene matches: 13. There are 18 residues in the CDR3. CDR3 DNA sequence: TGTGCCAGCAGTCAAAAGGATACAGGGGCAATTAGCAATCAGCCCCAGCATTTT. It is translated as CASSQKDTGAISNQPQHF.

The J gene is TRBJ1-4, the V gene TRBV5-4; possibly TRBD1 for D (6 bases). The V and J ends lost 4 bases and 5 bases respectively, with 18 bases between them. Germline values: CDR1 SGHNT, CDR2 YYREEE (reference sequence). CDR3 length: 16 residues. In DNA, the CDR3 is TGTGCCAGCAGCAACTCACAGGGTACGGGGAATGAAAAACTGTTTTTT. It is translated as CASSNSQGTGNEKLFF.

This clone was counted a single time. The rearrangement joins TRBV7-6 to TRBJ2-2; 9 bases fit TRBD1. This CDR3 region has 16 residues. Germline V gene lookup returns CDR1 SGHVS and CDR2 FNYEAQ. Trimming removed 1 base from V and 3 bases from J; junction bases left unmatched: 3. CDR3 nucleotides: TGTGCCAGCAGCTTAGGGACAGGGGAATACACCGGGGAGCTGTTTTTT. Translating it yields CASSLGTGEYTGELFF.

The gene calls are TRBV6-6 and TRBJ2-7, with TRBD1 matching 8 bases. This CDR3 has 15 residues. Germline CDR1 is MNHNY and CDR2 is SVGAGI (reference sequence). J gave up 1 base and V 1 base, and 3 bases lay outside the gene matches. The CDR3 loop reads CASSYWDRTSYEQYF. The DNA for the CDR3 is TGTGCCAGCAGTTACTGGGACAGGACGTCCTACGAGCAGTACTTC.

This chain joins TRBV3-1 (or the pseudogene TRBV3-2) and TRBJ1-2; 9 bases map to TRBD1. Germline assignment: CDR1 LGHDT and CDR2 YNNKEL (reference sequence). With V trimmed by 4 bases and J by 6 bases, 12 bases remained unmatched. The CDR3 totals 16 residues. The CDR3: CASSPRIPGQGNGYTF. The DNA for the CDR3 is TGTGCCAGCAGCCCCCGGATTCCGGGACAGGGCAATGGCTACACCTTC.